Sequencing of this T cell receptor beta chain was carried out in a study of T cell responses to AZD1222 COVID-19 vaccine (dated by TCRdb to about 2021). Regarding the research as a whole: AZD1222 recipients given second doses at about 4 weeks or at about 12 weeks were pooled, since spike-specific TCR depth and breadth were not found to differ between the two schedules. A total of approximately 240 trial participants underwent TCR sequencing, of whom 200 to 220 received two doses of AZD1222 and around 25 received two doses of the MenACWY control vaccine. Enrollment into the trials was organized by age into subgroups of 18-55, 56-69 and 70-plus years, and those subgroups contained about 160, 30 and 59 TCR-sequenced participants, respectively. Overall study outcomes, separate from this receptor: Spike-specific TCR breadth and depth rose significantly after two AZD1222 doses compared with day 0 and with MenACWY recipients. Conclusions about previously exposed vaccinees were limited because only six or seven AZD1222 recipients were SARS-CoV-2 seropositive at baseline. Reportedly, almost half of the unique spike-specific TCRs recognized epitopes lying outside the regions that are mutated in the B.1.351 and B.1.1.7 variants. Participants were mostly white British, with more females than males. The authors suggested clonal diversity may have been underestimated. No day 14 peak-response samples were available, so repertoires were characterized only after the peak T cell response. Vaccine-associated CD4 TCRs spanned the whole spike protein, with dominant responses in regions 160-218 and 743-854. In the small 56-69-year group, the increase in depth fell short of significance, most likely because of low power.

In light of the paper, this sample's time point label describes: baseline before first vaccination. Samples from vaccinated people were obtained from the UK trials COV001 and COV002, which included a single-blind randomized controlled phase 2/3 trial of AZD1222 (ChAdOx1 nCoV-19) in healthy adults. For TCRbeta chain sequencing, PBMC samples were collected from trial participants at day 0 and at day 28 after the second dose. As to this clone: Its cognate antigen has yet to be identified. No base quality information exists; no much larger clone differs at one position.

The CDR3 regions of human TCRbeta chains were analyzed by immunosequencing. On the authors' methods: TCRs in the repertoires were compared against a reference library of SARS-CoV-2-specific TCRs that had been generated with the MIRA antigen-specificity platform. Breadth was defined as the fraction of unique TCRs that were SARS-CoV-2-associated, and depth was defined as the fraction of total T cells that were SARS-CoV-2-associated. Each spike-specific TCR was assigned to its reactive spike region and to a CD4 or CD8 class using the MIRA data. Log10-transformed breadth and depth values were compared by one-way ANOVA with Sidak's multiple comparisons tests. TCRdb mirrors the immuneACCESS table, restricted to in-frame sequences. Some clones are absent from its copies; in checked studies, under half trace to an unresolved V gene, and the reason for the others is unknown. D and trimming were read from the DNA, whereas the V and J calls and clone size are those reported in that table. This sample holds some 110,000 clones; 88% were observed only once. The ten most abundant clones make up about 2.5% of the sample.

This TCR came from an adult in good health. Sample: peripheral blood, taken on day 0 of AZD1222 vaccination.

The DNA sequence is as follows: TGTGCCAGCAGCAAGTGGGCGGCCTCCGAAGCTTTCTTT. This codes for CASSKWAASEAFF. The V and J genes are TRBV3-1 (or the pseudogene TRBV3-2) and TRBJ1-1; the D gene is unclear. At the junction V is shortened by 5 bases and J by 8 bases, with 15 bases in between. Spanning cysteine to phenylalanine, the CDR3 consists of 13 amino acids. Only CDR3 DNA is held: 39 bases, read in frame from base 1. In the germline V gene (reference sequence), CDR1 corresponds to LGHDT and CDR2 to YNNKEL.